Listed below are T cell receptor beta chains from one sample, sequenced in a study of shared clonotypes between healthy human individuals. The assay was immunoSEQ multiplex PCR, and TCRdb's table has in-frame clones only and misses some. The sample has about 2 million clones; over 85% are singletons. Sequenced sample: naive CD8+ T cells sorted from blood. Source of these receptors: a man between 18 and 35 years old in good health. CDR3s leave out the opening cysteine and the closing phenylalanine or tryptophan. Expanded clones get a size class; other rows say once, few or many, or leave the size out.

clone size	V gene	CDR3 protein
NA	TRBV4-1	ASSQGMVTYEQY
NA	TRBV9	ASSASGLAGINEQF
NA	TRBV5-1	ASSLRPYEQY
NA	TRBV27	ASSLSAALINTEAF
NA	TRBV30	AWSVIPSYEQY
once	TRBV28	ASSLAGAYNEQF
NA	TRBV7-6	ASSFGDTQY
NA	TRBV10-3	AISELDRGFYEQY
NA	TRBV27	ASSVWGASVTGELF
NA	TRBV27	ASSLQGASYEQY
NA	TRBV9	ASSAGGASTEQF
NA	TRBV5-8	ASSLSGMSSYNEQF
NA	TRBV7-9	ASSLLLETPDGYT
NA	TRBV7-9	ASSLPGLHTDTQY
once	TRBV14	ASSVRLVTWNEQF
NA	TRBV11-2	ASSLAGGGGYEQY
NA	TRBV5-4	ASSLVEADTQY
NA	TRBV28	ASNEPGQGIYEQY
NA	TRBV19	ASSITAPRGGADNYGYT
once	TRBV7-2	ASSISDGYEQY
NA	TRBV7-2	ASSPWTSGSDEQF
NA	TRBV6-5	ASGETGGEGYT
NA	TRBV2	ASRDYGPLYGYT
NA	TRBV6-5	ASSYSVPSYEQY
NA	TRBV7-9	ASSPIGTSGVSYEQY
NA	TRBV7-9	ASSQQGSTDTQY
once	TRBV11-3	ASSLDLGGAYNEQF
NA	TRBV2	ASRWTFEAF
NA	TRBV7-9	ASSLGVAGGPAGAQY
once	TRBV29-1	SVESTEAYEQY
once	TRBV5-1	ASSPEQGTDTEAF
NA	TRBV10-2	ASSESLGGPSTDTQY
once	TRBV9	ASSVGSSTDTQY
NA	TRBV27	ASRHLGQGAYEQY
once	TRBV12-5	ASGPRGDTYGYT
NA	TRBV10-1	ASSETSGDTQY
NA	TRBV7-9	ASSLAGGSEKLF
NA	TRBV2	ASNGPRTNSGNTIY
NA	TRBV19	ACGPGGNQPQH
NA	TRBV7-9	ASSLGTVYEQY
NA	TRBV19	ASSIALNTEAF
NA	TRBV2	ASSELSGGKHEQY
NA	TRBV5-1	ASSLGGTDTQY
few	TRBV4-2	ASSPIVGTSPGHGYT
NA	TRBV6-1	ASSEARGPGVQPQH
NA	TRBV19	ASKIGEGPDTQY
NA	TRBV2	ASSEARMGWGDSEQY
NA	TRBV9	ASSEGWDNSPLH
NA	TRBV5-4	ASSAASNTGELF